This is a list of T cell receptor beta chains from one sample in a study of cytomegalovirus exposure and HLA in healthy donors. Profiled with immunoSEQ multiplex PCR; TCRdb holds only in-frame clones, not every one. Here the sample spans about 88,000 clones, around 89% being singletons. The sequenced material came from PBMCs. These TCRs come from a young man in good health and CMV-seronegative. Both conserved end residues are part of each CDR3. Clone size is given for some rows only: seen once, a few or many times, or a class if the clone is expanded.

TRBV9	TRBJ1-3	14	-	CASSVGGQGNTIYF
TRBV6-5	TRBJ1-1	14	-	CASSADSMNTEAFF
TRBV6-4	TRBJ2-1	16	-	CASSEVAGGPSDEQFF
TRBV5-1	TRBJ2-7	15	-	CASTLGTGISYEQYF
TRBV6-6	TRBJ2-7	14	once	CASRPQGRTDEQYF
TRBV4-2	TRBJ2-7	16	-	CASSQEGSGRDYEQYF
TRBV15	TRBJ1-5	14	-	CATSRARTNQPQHF
TRBV19	TRBJ2-7	11	-	CASRQGYEQYF
TRBV18	TRBJ2-2	15	-	CASSPYSDGAGELFF
TRBV7-2	TRBJ1-5	13	once	CASSPFRGQPQHF
TRBV29-1	TRBJ2-3	11	-	CSVEGLATQYF